The 29 T cell receptor beta chains listed next were all sequenced from one sample in a study of graft-versus-host responses after intestinal transplantation. Sequencing was performed with immunoSEQ multiplex PCR; in TCRdb, only in-frame clones are kept and a portion is missing. The sample includes around 99,000 clones, under 95% seen only once; the top ten take 1.5% to 2%. Their recognized antigens are unknown. Sequenced here: unstimulated CD8+ T cells sorted from spleen or lymph node cells, sampled before intestinal transplant. The receptors shown here come from a human donor who received an intestinal transplant.

The gene calls are TRBV5-6 and TRBJ2-1, with TRBD2 as a possible D gene (6 bases). V gave up 4 bases and J gave up 8 bases, with 16 bases separating them. CDR1 is SGHDT, CDR2 YYEEEE, per germline. This CDR3 spans 14 amino acids. CDR3 nucleotide sequence: TGTGCCAGCAGCCCCGGGACTCTCTTCGATGAGCAGTTCTTC. Its protein is CASSPGTLFDEQFF.

Here the CDR3 reads CASSYSRQGTDTQYF. The CDR3 DNA reads as TGTGCCAGCAGTTACTCGAGGCAGGGTACAGATACGCAGTATTTT. This sequence joins TRBV6-5 and TRBJ2-3; D may be TRBD1 (5 bases). V lost 0 bases to trimming and J lost 3 bases, with 10 bases between them. CDR1 and CDR2 (germline): MNHEY, SVGAGI. The CDR3 length is 15 residues.

This sequence joins TRBV4-1 and TRBJ1-6; 7 nucleotides match TRBD1. Trimming cost V 0 bases and J 10 bases; bases outside gene matches: 6. Germline CDR1 and CDR2: MGHRA and YSYEKL. CDR3 length: 15 residues. The CDR3 loop is CASSQDSGGLSPLHF. The CDR3 coding sequence is TGCGCCAGCAGCCAAGATTCAGGGGGTCTGTCACCCCTCCACTTT.

This clone was counted a single time. This chain links TRBV29-1 with TRBJ2-3, with D uncertain. V was pared by 6 bases and J by 1 base, with 5 bases between. Germline values: CDR1 SQVTM, CDR2 ANQGSEA. CDR3 size: 11 residues. The CDR3 is CSVRGTDTQYF. CDR3 nucleotide sequence: TGCAGCGTCCGGGGCACAGATACGCAGTATTTT.

This chain uses TRBV27 with TRBJ2-7, with a tentative D call TRBD1 (6 bases). This CDR3 comprises 13 residues. CDR1 is MNHEY and CDR2 is SMNVEV in the germline V gene (reference sequence). The V gene lost 5 bases and the J gene lost 3 bases, with 11 bases spanning the gap. DNA for the CDR3: TGTGCCAGCAGTCCCCCGGACAGCTACGAGCAGTACTTC. It codes for CASSPPDSYEQYF.

The chain combines TRBV27 with TRBJ2-7; TRBD1 matches at 10 bases. Trimming at V came to 0 bases and at J to 1 base, leaving 3 bases not matched to a gene. There are 16 residues in the CDR3. The germline CDR1 and CDR2 sequences are MNHEY and SMNVEV (reference sequence). CDR3 loop: CASSLSGQGTSYEQYF. The CDR3, as DNA: TGTGCCAGCAGTTTATCGGGACAGGGGACATCCTACGAGCAGTACTTC.

V is TRBV7-2 and J is TRBJ1-2, with 7 bases matching TRBD1. The CDR3 spans 14 residues. Germline V gene sequence: CDR1 SGHTA, CDR2 FQGNSA. Trimming cost V 1 base and J 3 bases; bases outside gene matches: 2. The CDR3 nucleotides are TGTGCCAGCAGCTTAGGCGGACAGGACTATGGCTACACCTTC. Residues: CASSLGGQDYGYTF.

V gene TRBV7-2 combines with J gene TRBJ2-7, with 9 bases that match TRBD1. The CDR3 totals 15 residues. Per the germline V gene, CDR1 is SGHTA and CDR2 is FQGNSA. The trim removed 4 bases at V and 5 bases at J, leaving 9 bases unmatched. The CDR3 here is CASSWTGEGTDEQYF. The CDR3 DNA sequence: TGTGCCAGCAGCTGGACAGGGGAGGGTACTGACGAGCAGTACTTC.

The V call is TRBV27, the J call TRBJ2-2; 7 nucleotides match TRBD2. The CDR3 contains 16 residues. V shed 2 bases and J 5 bases; nucleotides not matched to a gene: 8. CDR1 MNHEY and CDR2 SMNVEV come from the germline V gene (reference sequence). The CDR3 here is CASSLREGLGTGELFF. The CDR3, as DNA: TGTGCCAGCAGTTTAAGGGAGGGGCTGGGGACCGGGGAGCTGTTTTTT.

V is TRBV25-1 and J is TRBJ2-5, with D maybe TRBD1 (5 bases). The CDR3 extends over 14 amino acids. In germline, CDR1 is MGHDK, CDR2 SYGVNS. The V and J ends lost 4 bases and 3 bases respectively, with 12 bases between them. The DNA for the CDR3 is TGTGCCAGCAGTGTTGACAGTTGGGAAGAGACCCAGTACTTC. It translates to CASSVDSWEETQYF.

The CDR3 here is CSVEAGTVYTEAFF. The CDR3 nucleotides are TGCAGCGTTGAAGCAGGGACAGTCTACACTGAAGCTTTCTTT. The chain couples TRBV29-1 to TRBJ1-1; 7 nucleotides align to TRBD1. V dropped 1 base and J dropped 3; count of bases not matched to a gene: 5. Germline-derived CDR1 and CDR2 are SQVTM and ANQGSEA. The CDR3 sequence is 14 residues long.

The chain combines TRBV25-1 with TRBJ2-4, with D tentatively TRBD1 (6 bases). Trimming removed 4 bases at V and 8 bases at J, with 21 bases between. Germline V gene data show CDR1 as MGHDK and CDR2 as SYGVNS. There are 16 residues in the CDR3. CDR3 DNA: TGTGCCAGCAGTGGCCCCCACAGGGACCTTCCGGACATTCAGTACTTC. Its translation is CASSGPHRDLPDIQYF.

The rearrangement links TRBV30 to TRBJ1-5, with 7 bases that match TRBD1. V was clipped by 6 bases and J by 1 base; unmatched bases: 9. The germline V gene encodes CDR1 GTSNPN and CDR2 SVGIG (reference sequence). This CDR3 contains 15 residues. CDR3 sequence reads: CACQQGFQSNQPQHF. The DNA for the CDR3 is TGTGCCTGCCAACAGGGGTTTCAAAGCAATCAGCCCCAGCATTTT.

This chain uses TRBV7-2 with TRBJ1-6; D unclear. Germline loops: CDR1 SGHTA, CDR2 FQGNSA. V was shortened by 5 bases and J by 7 bases, with 12 bases between the two germline ends. This CDR3 contains 14 residues. Here the CDR3 DNA reads TGTGCCAGCAGCCCTGCGGGGTGGAATTCACCCCTCCACTTT. Translated, it gives CASSPAGWNSPLHF.

The chain combines TRBV7-2 with TRBJ1-4; tentatively, D is TRBD1 (5 bases). Trimming stripped 8 bases from V and 0 bases from J, with 16 bases between. CDR1 and CDR2 (germline): SGHTA, FQGNSA. CDR3 size: 16 residues. In DNA form, the CDR3 reads TGTGCCAGCCGTCGGTGGGGGGACGCAACTAATGAAAAACTGTTTTTT. Translation: CASRRWGDATNEKLFF.

A single count supports this clone. V is TRBV7-9 and J is TRBJ2-1, with 10 positions matching TRBD1. Losses at the gene ends were 4 bases for V and 5 bases for J; bases not matched to a gene: 5. CDR3 length equals 15 residues. CDR1 and CDR2 from the germline V gene are SEHNR and FQNEAQ (reference sequence). CDR3 coding DNA: TGTGCCAGCAGCTCGGGACAGGGGATCGACAATGAGCAGTTCTTC. Translation gives CASSSGQGIDNEQFF.

This chain uses TRBV27 with TRBJ2-7, with 7 bases aligning to TRBD1. Germline-derived CDR1 and CDR2 are MNHEY and SMNVEV (reference sequence). The V segment lost 0 bases and the J segment 2 bases; nucleotides outside the gene matches: 4. The CDR3 has 15 amino acids. The CDR3 is CASSLSGGQTYEQYF. The CDR3 DNA sequence: TGTGCCAGCAGTTTATCTGGGGGACAGACCTACGAGCAGTACTTC.

This clone has only one observation. The sample contains more than one DNA sequence encoding this CDR3. V and J are TRBV27 and TRBJ2-5, with D possibly matching TRBD1 (5 bases). CDR3 length equals 13 residues. V was shortened by 5 bases and J by 5 bases, with 12 bases between the two germline ends. Germline lookup yields CDR1 MNHEY and CDR2 SMNVEV (reference sequence). CDR3 amino acids: CASSTRVGETQYF. DNA for the CDR3: TGTGCCAGCAGTACCAGGGTGGGGGAGACCCAGTACTTC.

This sequence joins TRBV5-1 and TRBJ2-7; D is unresolved. Germline V gene data show CDR1 as SGHRS and CDR2 as YFSETQ. Trimming left V 2 bases short and J 0 bases short, with 6 bases between. CDR3 length equals 13 residues. CDR3 loop: CASSLRSSYEQYF. CDR3 nucleotides: TGCGCCAGCAGCTTACGGAGCTCCTACGAGCAGTACTTC.

This clone was detected a few times. The chain couples TRBV2 to TRBJ2-2; TRBD1 matches 9 bases. The V gene end was trimmed by 7 bases and the J gene end by 7 bases; junction bases not matched to a gene: 10. The CDR3 is made up of 15 amino acids. From germline, CDR1 is SNHLY and CDR2 FYNNEI. CDR3: CASTTGTGIFGELFF. The CDR3, as DNA: TGTGCCAGCACGACCGGGACAGGGATCTTCGGGGAGCTGTTTTTT.

This chain uses TRBV7-9 with TRBJ2-2; unclear D gene. The CDR3 runs to 14 residues. The germline gives CDR1 SEHNR, CDR2 FQNEAQ (reference sequence). Trimming took 1 base from V and 2 from J, leaving 5 bases between them. The CDR3 loop is CASSLGDNTGELFF. In nucleotides, the CDR3 is TGTGCCAGCAGCTTAGGAGATAACACCGGGGAGCTGTTTTTT.

The J gene is TRBJ1-6, the V gene TRBV11-2; 7 bases are shared with TRBD1. The V and J ends lost 1 base and 5 bases, in that order; junction bases with no gene match: 5. Germline CDR1 SGHAT, CDR2 FQNNGV. There are 16 residues in the CDR3. CDR3 region: CASSLGRTGDNSPLHF. The CDR3 DNA follows: TGTGCCAGCAGCTTAGGCCGTACAGGGGATAATTCACCCCTCCACTTT. The complete variable domain, with remaining parts taken from reference TRBV11-2 and TRBJ1-6, reads EAGVAQSPRYKIIEKRQSVAFWCNPISGHATLYWYQQILGQGPKLLIQFQNNGVVDDSQLPKDRFSAERLKGVDSTLKIQPAKLEDSAVYLCASSLGRTGDNSPLHFGNGTRLTVT.

This clone was counted once. The chain links TRBV29-1 to TRBJ1-2, with D possibly being TRBD1 (5 bases). From germline, CDR1 is SQVTM and CDR2 ANQGSEA. The CDR3 runs to 15 residues. The V and J ends lost 6 bases and 6 bases respectively, with 23 bases between them. The CDR3 reads CSVVGSTGAGNGYTF. Here the CDR3 DNA reads TGCAGCGTCGTAGGGTCAACCGGGGCGGGGAATGGCTACACCTTC.

The V and J genes are TRBV19 and TRBJ1-1; 10 bases fit TRBD1. Germline CDR1 is LNHDA and CDR2 is SQIVND (reference sequence). The CDR3 extends over 16 amino acids. With 5 bases clipped from V and 5 bases from J, the junction kept 11 bases outside the gene matches. The CDR3 DNA sequence: TGTGCCAGTAGTGCCCCCGGGACAGGGGATGGGACTGAAGCTTTCTTT. Its protein product is CASSAPGTGDGTEAFF.

The chain carries TRBV30 and TRBJ2-5, with TRBD2 identical over 10 bases. V trimming: 0 bases; J trimming: 5 bases; junction bases outside the gene matches: 6. The CDR3 totals 15 residues. Germline V gives CDR1 GTSNPN, CDR2 SVGIG (reference sequence). CDR3 DNA sequence: TGTGCCTGGAGTGTACACACTAGCGGGGTGGAGACCCAGTACTTC. This sequence encodes CAWSVHTSGVETQYF. Full variable domain (rest looked up from reference TRBV30 and TRBJ2-5): SQTIHQWPATLVQPVGSPLSLECTVEGTSNPNLYWYRQAAGRGLQLLFYSVGIGQISSEVPQNLSASRPQDRQFILSSKKLLLSDSGFYLCAWSVHTSGVETQYFGPGTRLLVL.

As DNA, the CDR3 is TGCGCCAGCAGCCAAGCTCCTAGCGGCTCTAGCACAGATACGCAGTATTTT. Translation gives CASSQAPSGSSTDTQYF. The J gene is TRBJ2-3, the V gene TRBV4-1, with 7 bases that match TRBD2. The V gene end was trimmed by 1 base and the J gene end by 0 bases; junction bases not matched to a gene: 7. The CDR3 loop spans 17 amino acids. Germline V gives CDR1 MGHRA, CDR2 YSYEKL.

This clone was counted only a few times. The chain combines TRBV6-5 with TRBJ1-3; TRBD1 might be the D (6 bases). Germline CDR1 reads MNHEY; CDR2 reads SVGAGI. This CDR3 is built from 13 residues. V lost 4 bases and J lost 2, with 6 bases in between. CDR3 bases: TGTGCCAGCAGTTGGGGGCCTGGAAACACCATATATTTT. Protein product: CASSWGPGNTIYF.

The genes are TRBV30 and TRBJ1-3; TRBD1 matches at 8 bases. Per germline, CDR1 GTSNPN and CDR2 SVGIG (reference sequence). V shed 5 bases, J shed 0 bases, and the junction held 9 bases outside the gene matches. The CDR3 has 16 amino acids. DNA of the CDR3: TGTGCCTGGGGACAGGGCATCTGGGGCTCTGGAAACACCATATATTTT. This gives the protein CAWGQGIWGSGNTIYF.

The chain combines TRBV11-2 with TRBJ1-2; D might be TRBD1 (5 bases). The CDR3 spans 13 residues. V lost 7 bases and J 4 bases, leaving 13 bases between the germline ends. The germline gives CDR1 SGHAT, CDR2 FQNNGV. In nucleotides, the CDR3 is TGTGCCAGCACCCAGGGAGGGGTCTATGGCTACACCTTC. It yields the protein CASTQGGVYGYTF.